Included here is one T cell receptor (beta chain) sequence, with context. What antigen it recognizes has not been identified. No much larger clone is present one base from it, and per-base qualities are unavailable. This specimen belongs to a study of T cell responses to AZD1222 COVID-19 vaccine (dated by TCRdb to the early 2020s). About the study as a whole: Because spike-specific TCR depth and breadth did not differ between the two schedules, AZD1222 recipients who got a second dose at roughly 4 weeks were pooled with those who got a second dose at roughly 12 weeks. TCR sequencing covered 233 trial participants: about 210 given two doses of AZD1222 and approximately 26 given two doses of MenACWY control vaccine. Trial participants were enrolled by age into subgroups of 18-55, 56-69 and 70-plus years, and 148, 28 and 57 TCR-sequenced participants, respectively, were included in these subgroups.

The CDR3 regions of human TCRbeta chains were analyzed by immunosequencing. The authors' analysis ran thus. Repertoire TCRs were matched against a reference library of SARS-CoV-2-specific TCRs generated with the MIRA antigen-specificity platform. Breadth was defined as the fraction of unique TCRs that were SARS-CoV-2-associated. Depth was defined as the fraction of total T cells that were SARS-CoV-2-associated. Using the MIRA data, every spike-specific TCR was mapped to the spike region that the TCR reacted to and assigned to either a CD4 or a CD8 class. Log10-transformed breadth and depth values were compared by one-way ANOVA with Sidak's multiple comparisons tests. TCRdb provides this immuneACCESS table in a form limited to in-frame rearrangements. Some clones are lacking; in checked studies, under half of them reflect an unresolved V gene, and why the rest are absent is not known. Clone size and the V and J calls come from that table; the DNA yielded D and trimming. Counted in this sample were 130,000 or so clones; 93% of them appeared once. Together, the top ten hold 5% to 7% of the sample.

The investigation overall reported the following: A significant rise in spike-specific TCR breadth and depth was observed after two AZD1222 doses relative to day 0 and relative to MenACWY recipients. In the small 56-69-year group, the increase in depth fell short of significance, most likely because of low power. Conclusions about previously exposed vaccinees are limited because only a handful of AZD1222 recipients were SARS-CoV-2 seropositive at baseline. Because no day 14 peak-response samples were available, repertoires were characterized only after the peak T cell response. Most participants were white British and females outnumbered males, and the authors suggested that clonal diversity may have been underestimated. Epitopes outside the regions mutated in the B.1.351 and B.1.1.7 variants were reportedly recognized by nearly half of the unique spike-specific TCRs. Vaccine-associated CD4 TCRs spanned the whole spike protein, with dominant responses in regions 160-218 and 743-854.

V is trimmed back by 3 bases and J by 0 bases, and the junction contains 1 base that no gene match accounts for. Via the germline V gene (reference sequence), CDR1 is DFQATT and CDR2 SNEGSKA. Inclusive of the bounding cysteine and phenylalanine, the CDR3 is 15 residues long. Here the CDR3 DNA is all that survives: 45 bases in frame from base 1. The sample's time point label, in plain terms: baseline before first vaccination. Vaccinee samples were obtained from the UK trials COV001 and COV002, which included a single-blind randomized controlled phase 2/3 trial of AZD1222 (ChAdOx1 nCoV-19) in healthy adults. Trial participant PBMC samples were collected at day 0 and day 28 after the second dose for TCRbeta chain sequencing.

The specimen was peripheral blood, collected on day 0 of AZD1222 vaccination. The chain links TRBV20-1 with TRBJ1-6; 8 of the junction bases match TRBD1. This TCR was sampled from an adult in good health. The CDR3 region: CSASGQGSYNSPLHF. The bases read TGCAGTGCTAGTGGACAGGGCTCCTATAATTCACCCCTCCACTTT.